This T cell receptor beta chain stems from a study of T cell responses to AZD1222 COVID-19 vaccine. Study-level results: At 160-218 and 743-854, vaccine-associated CD4 TCRs were dominant, and they spanned spike.

Worth noting for this clone: Antigen specificity is unknown. A junction boundary mismatches the germline segment, possibly from a read error.

Repertoires were generated with immunoSEQ multiplex PCR, while TCRdb's copy carries only in-frame clones and drops some. This table holds about 100,000 clones, about 87% found once. The germline gives CDR1 MDHEN, CDR2 SYDVKM. This CDR3 has 12 amino acids. The V gene is TRBV28, the J gene TRBJ2-7, with 8 positions matching TRBD2. Sequenced here: peripheral blood, sampled on day 0 of AZD1222 vaccination. The clonotype originates from an adult in good health. The CDR3: CVVGLAGSEQYF. In DNA, the CDR3 is TGCGTCGTCGGGTTAGCGGGGTCCGAGCAGTACTTC.